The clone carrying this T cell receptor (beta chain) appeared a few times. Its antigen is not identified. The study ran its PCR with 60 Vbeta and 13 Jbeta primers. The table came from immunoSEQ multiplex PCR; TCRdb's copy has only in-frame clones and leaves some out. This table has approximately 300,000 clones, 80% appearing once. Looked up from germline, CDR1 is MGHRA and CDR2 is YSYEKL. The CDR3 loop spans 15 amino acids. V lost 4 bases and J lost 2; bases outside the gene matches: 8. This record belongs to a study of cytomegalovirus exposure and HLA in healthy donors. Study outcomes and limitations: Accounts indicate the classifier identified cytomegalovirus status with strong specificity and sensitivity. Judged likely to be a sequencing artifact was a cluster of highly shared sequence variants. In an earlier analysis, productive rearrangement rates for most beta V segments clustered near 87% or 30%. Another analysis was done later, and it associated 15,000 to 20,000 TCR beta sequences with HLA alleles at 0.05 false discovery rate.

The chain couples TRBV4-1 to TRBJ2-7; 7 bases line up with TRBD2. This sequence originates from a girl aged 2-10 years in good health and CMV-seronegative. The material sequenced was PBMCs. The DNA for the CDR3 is TGCGCCAGCAGCCGGGTCGGGAGGAGACCCTACGAGCAGTACTTC. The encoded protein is CASSRVGRRPYEQYF.